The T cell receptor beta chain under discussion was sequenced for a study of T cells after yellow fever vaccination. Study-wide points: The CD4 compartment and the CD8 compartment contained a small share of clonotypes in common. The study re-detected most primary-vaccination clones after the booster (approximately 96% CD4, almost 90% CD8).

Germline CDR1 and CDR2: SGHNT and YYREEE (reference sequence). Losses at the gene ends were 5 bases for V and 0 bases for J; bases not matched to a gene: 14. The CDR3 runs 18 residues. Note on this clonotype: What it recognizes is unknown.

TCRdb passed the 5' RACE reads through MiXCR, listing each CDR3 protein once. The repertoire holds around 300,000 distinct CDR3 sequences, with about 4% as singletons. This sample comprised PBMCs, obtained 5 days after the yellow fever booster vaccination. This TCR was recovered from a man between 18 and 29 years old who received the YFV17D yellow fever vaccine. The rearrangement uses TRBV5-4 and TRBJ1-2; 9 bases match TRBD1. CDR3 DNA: TGTGCCAGCAGGTTAATCCCGGGACAGGGAAGAACTAACTATGGCTACACCTTC. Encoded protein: CASRLIPGQGRTNYGYTF.